The sequence of this TCR beta chain was determined in a study of identical twins. This clonotype was detected a few times. The antigen is undetermined. A universal primer site was incorporated via template switching, and the cDNA contained unique molecular identifiers. TCRdb re-derived calls from the 5' RACE reads in MiXCR, one entry per CDR3 protein. Found here are around 1.7 million distinct CDR3 sequences, about 31% of them singletons; the top ten hold about 0.27%. Broader study findings: Among beta out-of-frame sequences, excess sharing between twins appeared weaker. For monozygotic twins, models underestimated out-of-frame TCR alpha sharing.

The trim removed 3 bases at V and 3 bases at J, leaving 3 bases unmatched. The CDR3 sequence is 15 residues long. Healthy Caucasians supplied all donations. The genes are TRBV12-3 or TRBV12-4 and TRBJ2-4, with TRBD2 matching 9 bases. Sequences were obtained from cord blood. This receptor was obtained from a newborn girl in good health. CDR3 nucleotides: TGTGCCAGCAGTTTTTGGACTAGCGACAAAAACATTCAGTACTTC. Translating gives CASSFWTSDKNIQYF.